What follows are 6 T cell receptor beta chains derived from one specimen sequenced in a study of CXCR3-negative and CXCR3-positive naive CD8 T cells. Findings of the study overall: Against CXCR3-negative naive cells, CXCR3-positive naive cells showed more hydrophobic TRB CDR3s.

The authors made the TRB cDNA libraries by 5' RACE using UMI labels. TCRdb reprocessed the 5' RACE reads and stores each CDR3 protein as one record, lacking DNA. This sample's table reports about 5,000 distinct CDR3 sequences. These receptors are not linked to any known antigen. The material sequenced was naive CXCR3+ CD8+ T cells from blood. Described subset: CD45RO-CCR7+CD27+CD95- naive CD8+ T cells expressing CXCR3 (TNR3+). These receptor sequences come from a human donor in good health. Some clones in this sample may be carry-over from other donors' samples.

V usage is TRBV28 and J usage is TRBJ2-5; no DNA is available, so the TRBD1 call from TCRdb remains unchecked. From germline, CDR1 is MDHEN and CDR2 SYDVKM. The CDR3 has 13 amino acids. The CDR3 loop is CASTPGLGETQYF.

The gene calls are TRBV28 and TRBJ2-3; TCRdb gives TRBD2 as the D gene, but with no DNA this cannot be confirmed. The CDR3 runs to 15 residues. Germline CDR1 and CDR2: MDHEN and SYDVKM. The CDR3 loop reads CASSSTGLPTDTQYF.

V usage is TRBV20-1 and J usage is TRBJ2-2; there is no DNA to check the TCRdb D call of TRBD2. The CDR3 spans 17 residues. CDR1 DFQATT and CDR2 SNEGSKA come from the germline V gene (reference sequence). The CDR3 sequence is CSARDLTSGRYTGELFF.

The chain couples TRBV5-1 to TRBJ2-7; the TCRdb D gene call, TRBD1, has no DNA to confirm it. CDR3 length equals 16 residues. Germline CDR1 reads SGHRS; CDR2 reads YFSETQ. The CDR3 is CASSLAPDRASDEQYF.

By frequency, this clonotype is medium-sized (0.01 to 0.1%). The chain has TRBV27 and TRBJ2-7; lacking DNA, the TRBD2 call made by TCRdb goes unchecked. Per germline, CDR1 MNHEY and CDR2 SMNVEV (reference sequence). The CDR3 sequence is 13 residues long. The CDR3: CASSLAGTYEQYF.

This chain links TRBV4-3 with TRBJ2-1; TCRdb outputs TRBD2, but without DNA this stays unchecked. The germline V gene encodes CDR1 LGHNA and CDR2 YSLEER. This CDR3 has 19 residues. The CDR3 loop is CASSQDRLAGGPSYNEQFF.